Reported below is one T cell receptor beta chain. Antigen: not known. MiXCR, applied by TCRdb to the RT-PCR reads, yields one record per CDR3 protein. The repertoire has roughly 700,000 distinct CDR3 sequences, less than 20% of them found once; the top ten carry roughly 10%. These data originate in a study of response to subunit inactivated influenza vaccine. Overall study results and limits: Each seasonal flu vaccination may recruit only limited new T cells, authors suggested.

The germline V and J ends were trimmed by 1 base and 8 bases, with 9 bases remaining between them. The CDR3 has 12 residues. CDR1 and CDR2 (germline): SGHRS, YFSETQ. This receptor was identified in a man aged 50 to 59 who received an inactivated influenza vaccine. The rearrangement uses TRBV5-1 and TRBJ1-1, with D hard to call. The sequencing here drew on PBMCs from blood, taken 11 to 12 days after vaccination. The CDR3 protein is CASSLTTQEAFF. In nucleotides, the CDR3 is TGCGCCAGCAGCTTGACAACCCAGGAAGCTTTCTTT.